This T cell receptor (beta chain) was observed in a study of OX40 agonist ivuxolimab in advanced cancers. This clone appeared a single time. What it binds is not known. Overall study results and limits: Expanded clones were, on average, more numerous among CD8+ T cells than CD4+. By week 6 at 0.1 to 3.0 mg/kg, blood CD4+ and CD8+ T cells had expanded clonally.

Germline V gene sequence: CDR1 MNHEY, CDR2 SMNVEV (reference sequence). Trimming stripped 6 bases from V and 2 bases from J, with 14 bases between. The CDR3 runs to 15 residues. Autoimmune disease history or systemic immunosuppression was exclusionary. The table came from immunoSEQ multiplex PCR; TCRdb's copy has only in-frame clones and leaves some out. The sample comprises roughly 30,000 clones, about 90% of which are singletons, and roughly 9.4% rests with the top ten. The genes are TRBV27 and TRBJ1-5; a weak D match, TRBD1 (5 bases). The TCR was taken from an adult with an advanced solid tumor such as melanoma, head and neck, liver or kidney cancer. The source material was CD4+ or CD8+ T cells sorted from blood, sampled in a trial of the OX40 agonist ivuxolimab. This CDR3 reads CASSPGTYGNQPQHF. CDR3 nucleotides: TGTGCCAGCAGCCCAGGGACCTACGGCAATCAGCCCCAGCATTTT.